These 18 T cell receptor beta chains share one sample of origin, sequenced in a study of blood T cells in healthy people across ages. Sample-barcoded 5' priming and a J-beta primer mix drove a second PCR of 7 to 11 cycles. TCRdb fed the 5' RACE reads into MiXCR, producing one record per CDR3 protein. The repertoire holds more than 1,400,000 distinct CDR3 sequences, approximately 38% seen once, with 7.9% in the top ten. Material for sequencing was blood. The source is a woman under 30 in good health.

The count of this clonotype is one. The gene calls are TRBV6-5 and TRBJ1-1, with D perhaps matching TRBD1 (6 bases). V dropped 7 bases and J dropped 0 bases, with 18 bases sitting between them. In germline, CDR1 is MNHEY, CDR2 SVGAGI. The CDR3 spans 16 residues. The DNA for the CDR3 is TGTGCCAGCACCTACTCTCCTACAGGGCTGAACACTGAAGCTTTCTTT. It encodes CASTYSPTGLNTEAFF.

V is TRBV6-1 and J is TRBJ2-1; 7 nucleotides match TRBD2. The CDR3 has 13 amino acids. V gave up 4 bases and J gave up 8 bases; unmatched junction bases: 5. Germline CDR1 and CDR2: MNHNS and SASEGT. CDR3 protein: CASSGSLADEQFF. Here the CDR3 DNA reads TGTGCCAGCAGTGGTAGTCTAGCGGATGAGCAGTTCTTC.

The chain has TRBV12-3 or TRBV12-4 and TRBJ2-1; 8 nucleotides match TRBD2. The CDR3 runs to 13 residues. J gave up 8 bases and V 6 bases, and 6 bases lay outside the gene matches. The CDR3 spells CASSRLLADEQFF. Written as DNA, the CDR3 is TGTGCCAGCAGCCGCCTACTAGCGGATGAGCAGTTCTTC.

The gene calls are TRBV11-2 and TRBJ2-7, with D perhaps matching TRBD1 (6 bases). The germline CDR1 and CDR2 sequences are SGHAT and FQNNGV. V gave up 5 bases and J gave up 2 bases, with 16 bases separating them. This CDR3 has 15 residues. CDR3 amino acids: CASSPSDSWTYEQYF. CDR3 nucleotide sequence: TGTGCCAGCAGCCCTTCGGACAGTTGGACCTACGAGCAGTACTTC. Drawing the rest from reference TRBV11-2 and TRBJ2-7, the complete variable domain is EAGVAQSPRYKIIEKRQSVAFWCNPISGHATLYWYQQILGQGPKLLIQFQNNGVVDDSQLPKDRFSAERLKGVDSTLKIQPAKLEDSAVYLCASSPSDSWTYEQYFGPGTRLTVT.

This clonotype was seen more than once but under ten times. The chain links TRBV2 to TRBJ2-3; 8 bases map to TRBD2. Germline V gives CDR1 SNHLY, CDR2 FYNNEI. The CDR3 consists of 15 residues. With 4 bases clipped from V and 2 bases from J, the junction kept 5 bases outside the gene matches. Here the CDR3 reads CASSVQAGVTDTQYF. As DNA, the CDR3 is TGTGCCAGCAGTGTCCAAGCGGGAGTCACAGATACGCAGTATTTT.

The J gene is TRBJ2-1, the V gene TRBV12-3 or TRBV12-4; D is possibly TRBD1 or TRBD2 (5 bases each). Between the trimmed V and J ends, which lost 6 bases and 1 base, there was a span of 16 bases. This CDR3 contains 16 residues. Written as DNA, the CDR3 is TGTGCCAGCAGAGCCGGGACCCCTGAATCCTACAATGAGCAGTTCTTC. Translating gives CASRAGTPESYNEQFF.

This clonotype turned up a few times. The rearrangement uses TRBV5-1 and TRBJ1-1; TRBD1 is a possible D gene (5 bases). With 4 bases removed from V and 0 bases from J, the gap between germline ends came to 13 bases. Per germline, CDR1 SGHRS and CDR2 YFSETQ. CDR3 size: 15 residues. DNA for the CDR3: TGCGCCAGCAGCACCCAGGGACGGCTGAACACTGAAGCTTTCTTT. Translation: CASSTQGRLNTEAFF.

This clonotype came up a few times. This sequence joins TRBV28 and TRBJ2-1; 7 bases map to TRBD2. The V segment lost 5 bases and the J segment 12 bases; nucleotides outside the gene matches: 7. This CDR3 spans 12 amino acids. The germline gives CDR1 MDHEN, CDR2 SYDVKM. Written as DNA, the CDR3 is TGTGCCAGCAGTCGGACTAGTCGAGGGCAGTTCTTC. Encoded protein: CASSRTSRGQFF.

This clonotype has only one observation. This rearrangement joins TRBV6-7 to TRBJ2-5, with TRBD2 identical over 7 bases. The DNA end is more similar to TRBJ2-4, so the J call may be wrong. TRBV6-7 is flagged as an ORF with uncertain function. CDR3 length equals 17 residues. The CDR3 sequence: CASSYSEGGWAKNIQYF. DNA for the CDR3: TGTGCCAGCAGTTACTCCGAGGGAGGGTGGGCCAAAAACATTCAGTACTTC.

CDR3 residues: CARSLGAYSTDTQYF. The CDR3 bases are TGTGCCAGAAGTTTAGGCGCGTATAGCACAGATACGCAGTATTTT. The rearrangement links TRBV7-8 to TRBJ2-3, with D unresolved. This CDR3 is built from 15 residues. Trimming removed 9 bases from V and 0 bases from J, with 16 bases in between. CDR1 is SGHVS, CDR2 FQNEAQ, per germline.

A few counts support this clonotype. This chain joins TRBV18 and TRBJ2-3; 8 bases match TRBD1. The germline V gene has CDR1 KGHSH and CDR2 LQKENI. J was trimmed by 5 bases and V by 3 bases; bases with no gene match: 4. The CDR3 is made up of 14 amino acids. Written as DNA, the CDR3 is TGTGCCAGCTCACCGCAGGGGGCTCAAGATACGCAGTATTTT. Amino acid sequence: CASSPQGAQDTQYF.

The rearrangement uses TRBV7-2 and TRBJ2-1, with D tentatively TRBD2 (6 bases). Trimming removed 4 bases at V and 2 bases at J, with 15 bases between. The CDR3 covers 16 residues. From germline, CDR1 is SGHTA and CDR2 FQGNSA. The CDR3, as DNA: TGTGCCAGCAGCTCGTCACGGCGGGGAACCTACAATGAGCAGTTCTTC. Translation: CASSSSRRGTYNEQFF.

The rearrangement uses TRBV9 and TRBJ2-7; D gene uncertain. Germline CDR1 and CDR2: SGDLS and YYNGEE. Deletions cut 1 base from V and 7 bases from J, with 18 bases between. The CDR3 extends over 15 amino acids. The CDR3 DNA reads TGTGCCAGCAGCGTAATAGTACGCTCCTATAATGAGCAGTACTTC. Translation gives CASSVIVRSYNEQYF.

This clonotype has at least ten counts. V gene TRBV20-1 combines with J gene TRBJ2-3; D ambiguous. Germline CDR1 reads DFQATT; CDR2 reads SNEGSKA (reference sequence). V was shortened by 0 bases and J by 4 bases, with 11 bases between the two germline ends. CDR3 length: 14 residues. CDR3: CSARDPGPSDTQYF. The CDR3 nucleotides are TGCAGTGCTAGAGACCCAGGCCCTTCAGATACGCAGTATTTT.

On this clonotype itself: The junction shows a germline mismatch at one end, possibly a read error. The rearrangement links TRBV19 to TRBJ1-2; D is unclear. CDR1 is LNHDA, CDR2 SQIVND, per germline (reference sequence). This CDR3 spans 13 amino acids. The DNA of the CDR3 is TGCGCCACGGAAGACCGCCCGTTGGGTGGCTACACCTTC. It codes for CATEDRPLGGYTF. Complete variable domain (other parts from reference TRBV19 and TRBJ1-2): DGGITQSPKYLFRKEGQNVTLSCEQNLNHDAMYWYRQDPGQGLRLIYYSQIVNDFQKGDIAEGYSVSREKKESFPLTVTSAQKNPTAFYLCATEDRPLGGYTFGSGTRLTVV.

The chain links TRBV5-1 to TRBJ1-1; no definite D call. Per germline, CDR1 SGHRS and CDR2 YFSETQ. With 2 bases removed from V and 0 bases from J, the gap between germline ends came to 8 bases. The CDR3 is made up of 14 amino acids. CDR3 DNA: TGCGCCAGCAGCTTTCGGGCCATGAACACTGAAGCTTTCTTT. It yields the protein CASSFRAMNTEAFF.

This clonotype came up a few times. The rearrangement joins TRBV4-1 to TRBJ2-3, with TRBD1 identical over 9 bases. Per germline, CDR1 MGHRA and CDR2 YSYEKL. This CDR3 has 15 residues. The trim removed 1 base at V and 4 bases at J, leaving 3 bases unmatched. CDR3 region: CASSQGTGDADTQYF. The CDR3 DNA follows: TGCGCCAGCAGCCAAGGGACAGGGGACGCAGATACGCAGTATTTT.

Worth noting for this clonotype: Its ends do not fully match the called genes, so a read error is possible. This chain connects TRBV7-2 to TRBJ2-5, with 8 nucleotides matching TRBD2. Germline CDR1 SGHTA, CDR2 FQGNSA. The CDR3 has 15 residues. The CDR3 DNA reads TGTGCCGGCAGCCCGGCTAGCGGGCCAGCTGTGATGCAGTACTTC. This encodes CAGSPASGPAVMQYF.